Listed below are T cell receptor beta chains from one sample, sequenced in a study of lymphopenia after photon versus proton radiotherapy. Sequencing used immunoSEQ multiplex PCR; TCRdb keeps in-frame clones, though not all of them. The repertoire holds about 20,000 clones, with about 90% as singletons. The specimen was peripheral blood, collected from a patient treated with proton-based radiotherapy. These receptor sequences come from a woman between 65 and 79 years old with pancreatic cancer. Some clones in this sample may be carry-over from other donors' samples. Both conserved end residues are part of each CDR3. Each record gives: clone size, V gene, D gene, J gene, CDR3 DNA, CDR3 protein. The D gene is left open where the match is weak. Some rows have no size entry. The others give once, few or many, or a class for an expanded clone.

.	TRBV25-1	TRBD1	TRBJ1-1	TGTGCCAGCACCTCCGACAGGGGAAACACTGAAGCTTTCTTT	CASTSDRGNTEAFF
.	TRBV28	TRBD2	TRBJ2-1	TGTGCCAGCAGTTTATCGGGACTAGCGGGGTTGGATGAGCAGTTCTTC	CASSLSGLAGLDEQFF
once	TRBV11-2	TRBD1	TRBJ2-7	TGTGCCAGCAGTAAGACAGGGAATTCTCGGGAGCAGTACTTC	CASSKTGNSREQYF
.	TRBV14	.	TRBJ2-7	TGTGCCAGCAGCCGGTCCTACGAGCAGTACTTC	CASSRSYEQYF
.	TRBV6-5	.	TRBJ2-7	TGTGCCAGCAGTTACTCCCATCGGTACGAGCAGTACTTC	CASSYSHRYEQYF
.	TRBV29-1	TRBD2	TRBJ2-2	TGCAGCGTTGACGCTAGCGGGAACACCGGGGAGCTGTTTTTT	CSVDASGNTGELFF
.	TRBV30	TRBD2	TRBJ2-3	TGTGCCTGGATCGGGGGGTGGAGCACAGATACGCAGTATTTT	CAWIGGWSTDTQYF
.	TRBV10-3	.	TRBJ1-2	TGTGCCATCAGCCGGACGGCTAACTATGGCTACACCTTC	CAISRTANYGYTF
.	TRBV6-4	.	TRBJ1-2	TGTGCCAGCAGTGACGACTCGGGGGCGCGTGGCTACACCTTC	CASSDDSGARGYTF
.	TRBV11-2	TRBD1	TRBJ1-2	TGTGCCAGCAGCTTCCCCCGGACAGGTCCAAACTATGGCTACACCTTC	CASSFPRTGPNYGYTF
.	TRBV10-2	TRBD2	TRBJ2-1	TGCGCCAGCAGTGAAGGGACTAGCTCCTACAATGAGCAGTTCTTC	CASSEGTSSYNEQFF
.	TRBV10-3	TRBD2	TRBJ2-3	TGTGCCATCAGTGAGTCGAGAGGGCTAGCGGGAGTCACAGATACGCAGTATTTT	CAISESRGLAGVTDTQYF
.	TRBV6-6	TRBD1	TRBJ1-1	TGTGCCAGCAGTTACCGGACAGGGGGAAGGACTGAAGCTTTCTTT	CASSYRTGGRTEAFF
once	TRBV27	.	TRBJ1-1	TGTGCCAGCAGTCCGCGACTGAACACTGAAGCTTTCTTT	CASSPRLNTEAFF
.	TRBV6-1	.	TRBJ1-2	TGTGCCAGCAGTGAAGCGCATTATCTCGGTGTCTATGGCTACACCTTC	CASSEAHYLGVYGYTF
.	TRBV6-1	TRBD1	TRBJ1-2	TGTGCCAGCACCCCGGGGACAGGGGTTAACTATGGCTACACCTTC	CASTPGTGVNYGYTF
.	TRBV18	.	TRBJ1-1	TGTGCCAGCTCACCACTGGGGGAACCGGCTGAAGCTTTCTTT	CASSPLGEPAEAFF
.	TRBV28	TRBD2	TRBJ2-5	TGTGCCAGCAGTTGGGGACTAGCGGGAGGGGTGGAGACCCAGTACTTC	CASSWGLAGGVETQYF
.	TRBV5-1	TRBD2	TRBJ2-1	TGCGCCAGCAGCAAATGGGGGACTAGCGGTAACAATGAGCAGTTCTTC	CASSKWGTSGNNEQFF
.	TRBV10-1	.	TRBJ2-3	TGCGCCAGCAGTGAGTCATGGGGGTCGGGGCAGTATTTT	CASSESWGSGQYF
.	TRBV30	.	TRBJ2-7	TGTGCCTGGAGACAGGCCTCCTACGAGCAGTACTTC	CAWRQASYEQYF
.	TRBV15	.	TRBJ2-5	TGTGCCACCAGCAGCCCCGACAGGAAACAAGAGACCCAGTACTTC	CATSSPDRKQETQYF
few	TRBV10-2	.	TRBJ1-5	TGCGCCAGCAGTGAGGCGGCAGGGAGTGGCAATCAGCCCCAGCATTTT	CASSEAAGSGNQPQHF
.	TRBV5-6	TRBD2	TRBJ2-5	TGTGCCAGCAGCCTGCTAGCGGGAGGGTTCGAGACCCAGTACTTC	CASSLLAGGFETQYF
.	TRBV6-6	TRBD1	TRBJ1-2	TGTGCCAGCAGCAGGGGACAGTCTCGTGGCTACACCTTC	CASSRGQSRGYTF
.	TRBV30	.	TRBJ1-2	TGTGCCTGGAGTCCAGGGGAAGGCTACACCTTC	CAWSPGEGYTF
.	TRBV5-5	.	TRBJ1-5	TGTGCCAGCAGCGTCGGACAGAATAGCAATCAGCCCCAGCATTTT	CASSVGQNSNQPQHF
.	TRBV5-4	.	TRBJ2-7	TGTGCCAGCAGCCGGGACACCTACGAGCAGTACTTC	CASSRDTYEQYF
.	TRBV15	.	TRBJ2-7	TGTGCCACCAGCAGCGTTTGGGGTCCCCAAACCTACGAGCAGTACTTC	CATSSVWGPQTYEQYF
.	TRBV2	.	TRBJ2-1	TGTGCCAGCGGATACAGTTCGGCCAATGAGCAGTTCTTC	CASGYSSANEQFF
.	TRBV7-9	.	TRBJ2-1	TGTGCCAGCAGCCCCCCTGGCGGGGCCTACAATGAGCAGTTCTTC	CASSPPGGAYNEQFF
.	TRBV2	.	TRBJ2-5	TGTGCCAGCAGTCTAAGGCCTTCGTACCAAGAGACCCAGTACTTC	CASSLRPSYQETQYF
.	TRBV5-4	.	TRBJ2-3	TGTGCCAGCAGCTTGGGTAGGACTAGCACAGATACGCAGTATTTT	CASSLGRTSTDTQYF
once	TRBV28	TRBD1	TRBJ1-6	TGTGCCAGCAGTTTAAGGAAACCCTCCGGGACAGGGGCTAATTCACCCCTCCACTTT	CASSLRKPSGTGANSPLHF